Each of the 9 T cell receptor beta chains below was sequenced from the same sample in a study of post-analysis software for immune sequencing data. Whole-study findings and limits: In patients, about 5 TRBV segments were more frequent than in controls, with TRBV5-6, TRBV5-1 and TRBV20-1 among them.

No cognate antigen is known for these TCRs. Unique molecular identifiers featured in each of the TCR beta cDNA libraries. MiXCR, run by TCRdb on the PCR reads, gives a single entry per CDR3 protein. The table includes 380,000 or so distinct CDR3 sequences, roughly 38% detected once. Sequencing used blood. The origin of the receptors is a girl aged 5 to 17 with multiple sclerosis.

V gene TRBV3-1 combines with J gene TRBJ2-4; D remains unclear. This CDR3 has 14 amino acids. Trimming shortened V by 4 bases and J by 0 bases, and 7 bases separated the two germline ends. Germline CDR1 and CDR2: LGHDT and YNNKEL (reference sequence). CDR3 residues: CASSRTQAKNIQYF. CDR3 bases: TGTGCCAGCAGCCGAACACAAGCCAAAAACATTCAGTACTTC. The variable domain in full, completed from reference TRBV3-1 and TRBJ2-4, reads DTAVSQTPKYLVTQMGNDKSIKCEQNLGHDTMYWYKQDSKKFLKIMFSYNNKELIINETVPNRFSPKSPDKAHLNLHINSLELGDSAVYFCASSRTQAKNIQYFGAGTRLSVL.

The chain has TRBV7-3 and TRBJ1-1; D not certain. The germline V gene has CDR1 SGHTA and CDR2 FQGTGA. This CDR3 comprises 14 residues. The V end lost 2 bases, the J end lost 1 base, and 8 bases lay between the germline ends. As DNA, the CDR3 is TGTGCCAGCAGCTTACTAGGGAAGAACACTGAAGCTTTCTTT. It specifies CASSLLGKNTEAFF.

This clonotype has just a few counts. V and J are TRBV20-1 and TRBJ2-7; D unclear. The CDR3 sequence is 15 residues long. Germline CDR1 is DFQATT and CDR2 is SNEGSKA (reference sequence). Trimming took 6 bases from V and 0 from J, leaving 18 bases between them. The CDR3 here is CSARPSRPLSYEQYF. The CDR3 nucleotides read TGCAGTGCCAGACCCTCTAGACCCCTCTCCTACGAGCAGTACTTC.

This sequence joins TRBV7-3 and TRBJ2-5; 9 bases map to TRBD1. The V gene's germline CDR1 is SGHTA and CDR2 FQGTGA. CDR3 length: 15 residues. V shed 6 bases and J 5 bases; nucleotides not matched to a gene: 10. CDR3 coding DNA: TGTGCCAGCAGTTACCTTCCGGGACAGGGCGAGACCCAGTACTTC. It specifies CASSYLPGQGETQYF.

The chain is built from TRBV7-9 and TRBJ2-5; weak D call: TRBD1 (5 bases). The V end lost 1 base, the J end lost 2 bases, and 8 bases lay between the germline ends. CDR1 and CDR2 from the germline V gene are SEHNR and FQNEAQ (reference sequence). This CDR3 has 14 residues. The CDR3 bases are TGTGCCAGCAGCTTAGGACCAGGGCAAGAGACCCAGTACTTC. This sequence encodes CASSLGPGQETQYF.

The sample holds a few counts of this clonotype. The V gene is TRBV5-1, the J gene TRBJ1-1; no definite D call. This CDR3 is 14 amino acids long. CDR1 and CDR2 (germline): SGHRS, YFSETQ. V lost 2 bases and J 1 base, leaving 9 bases between the germline ends. The CDR3 reads CASSFGRQNTEAFF. CDR3 bases: TGCGCCAGCAGCTTTGGCAGGCAGAACACTGAAGCTTTCTTT.

The V and J genes are TRBV20-1 and TRBJ1-1, with D tentatively TRBD1 (5 bases). Germline V gene lookup returns CDR1 DFQATT and CDR2 SNEGSKA (reference sequence). There are 14 residues in the CDR3. CDR3 nucleotide sequence: TGCAGCCCAGGGAGGAGCGGGGGACCCACTGAAGCTTTCTTT. The encoded protein is CSPGRSGGPTEAFF.

The table lists this clonotype with many counts. This rearrangement joins TRBV6-2 or TRBV6-3 to TRBJ2-6, with D unresolved. Trimming stripped 6 bases from V and 0 bases from J, with 6 bases between. Germline CDR1 is MNHEY and CDR2 is SVGEGT. The CDR3 has 14 amino acids. This chain's CDR3 is CASSLISGANVLTF. Here the CDR3 DNA reads TGTGCCAGCAGCCTGATCTCTGGGGCCAACGTCCTGACTTTC.

The chain joins TRBV11-3 to TRBJ2-1; D may be TRBD1 (6 bases). The V end was cut by 0 bases, the J end by 14 bases, with 11 bases between. There are 12 residues in the CDR3. Germline V gene data show CDR1 as SGHNT and CDR2 as YENEEA. The CDR3 loop is CASSLELTGKFF. Here the CDR3 DNA reads TGTGCCAGCAGCTTAGAACTGACAGGAAAGTTCTTC. The full variable domain, its missing parts supplied by reference TRBV11-3 and TRBJ2-1, is EAGVVQSPRYKIIEKKQPVAFWCNPISGHNTLYWYLQNLGQGPELLIRYENEEAVDDSQLPKDRFSAERLKGVDSTLKIQPAELGDSAVYLCASSLELTGKFFGPGTRLTVL.